Listed below are T cell receptor beta chains from one sample, sequenced in a study of memory CD4+ T cells and cytomegalovirus serostatus. Libraries were prepared by immunoSEQ multiplex PCR; TCRdb keeps only in-frame clonotypes and omits some of them. The data hold under 35,000 clones, with 60% to 85% observed a single time. The sequenced sample was memory CD4+ T cells from blood. Receptors originate from an adult in good health and CMV-seronegative. Each CDR3 is given with its conserved first and last residue.

CASSYSTGGQEGYTF	TRBV6-5	TRBJ1-2
CASSSPGTTNTGELFF	TRBV9	TRBJ2-2
CASSEKWGDMPEAFF	TRBV6-1	TRBJ1-1
CSVLGGATDTQYF	TRBV29-1	TRBJ2-3
CAISDIWTEAFF	TRBV10-3	TRBJ1-1
CASSPPAATNTGELFF	TRBV19	TRBJ2-2
CASSHKGSGNEKLFF	TRBV4-2	TRBJ1-4
CASRLSDRGSTDTQYF	TRBV27	TRBJ2-3
CASSPGTGRAGGYGYTF	TRBV7-2	TRBJ1-2
CASSFPGQETYEQYF	TRBV5-1	TRBJ2-7
CATPGQGLYEQYF	TRBV19	TRBJ2-7
CASSSQLRNEQFF	TRBV19	TRBJ2-1
CASSPRLAGGRKDTQYF	TRBV18	TRBJ2-3
CASTPGLGGYTF	TRBV6-5	TRBJ1-2
CASSPADPVRLFF	TRBV18	TRBJ2-2
CASSQQFSGEPQHF	TRBV4-3	TRBJ1-5
CASSLSGQGNQHF	TRBV2	TRBJ1-5
CASSPTRDRAFF	TRBV2	TRBJ2-1
CASRPIGERDYGYTF	TRBV6-5	TRBJ1-2
CASSPFGGSNQPQHF	TRBV5-1	TRBJ1-5
CASSADGRSYEQYF	TRBV9	TRBJ2-7
CASSIYRGRQDTQYF	TRBV7-2	TRBJ2-3
CASSPFQGREKLFF	TRBV18	TRBJ1-4
CASSPAETQYF	TRBV7-2	TRBJ2-5
CASSRGGHYEQYF	TRBV28	TRBJ2-7
CASSTTGQGYGYTF	TRBV7-8	TRBJ1-2
CASSLNGGANVLTF	TRBV7-3	TRBJ2-6
CASHSQAHNEQFF	TRBV6-6	TRBJ2-1
CASALSNTQYF	TRBV12-5	TRBJ2-3
CASSQEYRGHSEAFF	TRBV4-1	TRBJ1-1
CAISPRGENTEAFF	TRBV10-3	TRBJ1-1
CASSTGTRQPQHF	TRBV19	TRBJ1-5
CASSRSGDEATNEKLFF	TRBV7-3	TRBJ1-4
CASSIGQGNEQFF	TRBV19	TRBJ2-1
CASSLGRMGEKLFF	TRBV7-9	TRBJ1-4
CASSEGLYMDRGLIQPQHF	TRBV2	TRBJ1-5
CASSSPPGFDDEQYF	TRBV28	.
CASSIGGTASYGYTF	TRBV19	TRBJ1-2
CASSLYYGKSGELFF	TRBV5-8	TRBJ2-2
CASSLSPQGSAGNTIYF	TRBV5-1	TRBJ1-3